This TCR beta chain originates from a study of T cell responses to AZD1222 COVID-19 vaccine. Study observations and caveats: Increases in Spike-specific TCR breadth and depth were seen after two AZD1222 doses. As reported, nearly half of all spike-specific TCRs target variant regions that are unmutated.

A note on this clone: The antigen remains unidentified.

Between the trimmed V and J ends, which lost 5 bases and 5 bases, there was a span of 9 bases. CDR3 length equals 12 residues. TCRdb's table, derived via immunoSEQ multiplex PCR, lists solely in-frame clones and lacks some. The sample lists 90,000 to 120,000 clones; about nine tenths were seen once. The source is an adult in good health. The chain carries TRBV12-3 or TRBV12-4 and TRBJ1-1; D remains unclear. The sample here was peripheral blood, taken on day 0 of AZD1222 vaccination. This CDR3 reads CASSNRATEAFF. CDR3 coding DNA: TGTGCCAGCAGTAATAGGGCTACTGAAGCTTTCTTT.